This T cell receptor (beta chain) was recovered during a study of radiotherapy plus CTLA-4 blockade in lung cancer (dated by TCRdb to 2017 to 2018). About the study as a whole: Among enrolled patients, approximately 18% had an objective response and around 33% reached disease control.

The study evaluated CTLA-4 blockade (ipilimumab) given together with focal radiation therapy in patients who had chemo-refractory metastatic non-small-cell lung cancer. On this clone: Its antigen is currently not known. No much larger clone is present one base from it, and per-base qualities are unavailable.

Taken from cysteine to phenylalanine, the CDR3 has 13 residues. Of the read, only the CDR3 DNA is kept; its 39 bases are in frame from base 1. Reading the germline V gene (reference sequence) gives CDR1 LNHNV and CDR2 YYDKDF. V and J lose 0 bases and 4 bases, and a span of 4 bases separates them. The study at large found these results: Early dynamic changes in blood T cell clones, together with increased serum interferon-beta after radiation, were reported as the strongest predictors of response. TCR clones derived from tumors expanded in peripheral blood after treatment with radiotherapy and ipilimumab.

Libraries were prepared through the immunoSEQ multiplex PCR assay. The table comes from immuneACCESS by way of TCRdb, which keeps in-frame sequences with V and J called. Part of the clones is missing from these tables; in studies checked, under half for an unresolved V gene and the rest for unknown reasons. The sample has some 51,000 clones on record, roughly 80% of them singletons. Jointly, the top ten make up 8.5% of the sample. The sequence links TRBV15 to TRBJ1-3, with the D segment identity uncertain. The sample here was peripheral blood, taken from a patient treated with radiotherapy plus ipilimumab. The source of this sequence is a human donor with non-small cell lung cancer who had a complete response to radiotherapy plus ipilimumab. This receptor has the CDR3 CATSRDLGNTIYF. Here is the DNA: TGTGCCACCAGCAGAGATCTGGGAAACACCATATATTTT. Beyond the CDR3, the reference TRBV15 and TRBJ1-3 genes provide the residues; the full variable domain reads: DAMVIQNPRYQVTQFGKPVTLSCSQTLNHNVMYWYQQKSSQAPKLLFHYYDKDFNNEADTPDNFQSRRPNTSFCFLDIRSPGLGDTAMYLCATSRDLGNTIYFGEGSWLTVV.